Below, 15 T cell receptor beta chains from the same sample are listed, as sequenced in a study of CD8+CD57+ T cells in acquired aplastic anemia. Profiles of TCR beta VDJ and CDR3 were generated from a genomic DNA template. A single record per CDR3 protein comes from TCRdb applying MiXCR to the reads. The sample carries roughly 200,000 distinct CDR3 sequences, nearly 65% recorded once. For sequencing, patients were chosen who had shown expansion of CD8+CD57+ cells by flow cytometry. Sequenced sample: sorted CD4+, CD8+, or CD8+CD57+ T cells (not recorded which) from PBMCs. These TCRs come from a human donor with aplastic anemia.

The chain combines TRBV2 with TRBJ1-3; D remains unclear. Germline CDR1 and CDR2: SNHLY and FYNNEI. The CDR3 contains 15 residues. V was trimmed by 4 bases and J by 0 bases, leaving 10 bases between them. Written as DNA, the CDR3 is TGTGCCAGCAGTGGTGGGGTTCTCTCTGGAAACACCATATATTTT. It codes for CASSGGVLSGNTIYF.

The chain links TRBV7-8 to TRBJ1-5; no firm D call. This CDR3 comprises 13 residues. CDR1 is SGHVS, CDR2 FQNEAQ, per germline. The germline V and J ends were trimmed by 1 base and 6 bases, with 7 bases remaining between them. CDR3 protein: CASSLEPIQPQHF. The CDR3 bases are TGTGCCAGCAGCTTAGAGCCTATTCAGCCCCAGCATTTT.

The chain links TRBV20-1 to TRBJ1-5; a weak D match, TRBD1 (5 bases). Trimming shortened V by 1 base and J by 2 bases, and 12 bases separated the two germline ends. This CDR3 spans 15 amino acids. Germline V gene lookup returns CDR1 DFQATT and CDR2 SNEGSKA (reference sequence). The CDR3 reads CSARGGRARNQPQHF. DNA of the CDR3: TGCAGTGCTAGAGGCGGCAGGGCTCGCAATCAGCCCCAGCATTTT.

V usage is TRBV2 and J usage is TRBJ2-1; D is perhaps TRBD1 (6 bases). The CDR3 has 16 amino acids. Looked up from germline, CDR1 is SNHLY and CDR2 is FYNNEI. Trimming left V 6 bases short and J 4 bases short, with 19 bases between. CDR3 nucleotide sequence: TGTGCCAGCAGGGGAACTAGAGGGGGTCTGTACAATGAGCAGTTCTTC. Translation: CASRGTRGGLYNEQFF.

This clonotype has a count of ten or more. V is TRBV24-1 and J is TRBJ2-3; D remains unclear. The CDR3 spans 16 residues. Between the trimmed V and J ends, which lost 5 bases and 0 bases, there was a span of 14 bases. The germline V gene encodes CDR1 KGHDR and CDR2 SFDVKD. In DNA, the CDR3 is TGTGCCACCAGTGTGCCGAGAACCTCTAGCACAGATACGCAGTATTTT. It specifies CATSVPRTSSTDTQYF.

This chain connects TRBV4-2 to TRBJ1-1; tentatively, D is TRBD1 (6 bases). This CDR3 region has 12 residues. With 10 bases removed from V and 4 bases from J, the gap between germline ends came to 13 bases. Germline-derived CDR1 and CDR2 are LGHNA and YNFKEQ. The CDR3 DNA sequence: TGTGCCAACAGAAAGGGGGGCACTGAAGCTTTCTTT. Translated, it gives CANRKGGTEAFF.

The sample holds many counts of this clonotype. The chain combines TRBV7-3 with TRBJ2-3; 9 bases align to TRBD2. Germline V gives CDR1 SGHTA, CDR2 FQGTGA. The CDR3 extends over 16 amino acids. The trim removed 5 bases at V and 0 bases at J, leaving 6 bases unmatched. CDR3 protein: CASSRTSVTSTDTQYF. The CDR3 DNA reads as TGTGCCAGCAGCCGGACTAGCGTGACTAGCACAGATACGCAGTATTTT. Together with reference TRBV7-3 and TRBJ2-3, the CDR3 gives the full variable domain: GAGVSQTPSNKVTEKGKYVELRCDPISGHTALYWYRQSLGQGPEFLIYFQGTGAADDSGLPNDRFFAVRPEGSVSTLKIQRTERGDSAVYLCASSRTSVTSTDTQYFGPGTRLTVL.

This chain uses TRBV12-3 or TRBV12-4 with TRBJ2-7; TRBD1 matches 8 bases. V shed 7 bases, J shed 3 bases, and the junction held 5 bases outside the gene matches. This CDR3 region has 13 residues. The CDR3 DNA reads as TGTGCCAGCACCGCAGGGGGCTTCTACGAGCAGTACTTC. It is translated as CASTAGGFYEQYF.

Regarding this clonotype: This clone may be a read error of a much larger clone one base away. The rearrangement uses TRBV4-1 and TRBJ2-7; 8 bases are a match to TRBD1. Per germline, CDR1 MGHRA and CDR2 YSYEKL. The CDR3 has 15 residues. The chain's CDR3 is CASGQVPDRDYEQYF. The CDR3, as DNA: TGCGCCAGCGGCCAAGTCCCGGACAGGGATTACGAGCAGTACTTC.

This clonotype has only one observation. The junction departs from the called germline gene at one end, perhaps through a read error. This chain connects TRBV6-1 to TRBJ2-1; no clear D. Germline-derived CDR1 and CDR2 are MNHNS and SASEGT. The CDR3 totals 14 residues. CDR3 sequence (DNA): TGTGCCAGCTCTGAGTCGGCCGGCGCGAATGAGCAGGTTTTC. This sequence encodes CASSESAGANEQVF.

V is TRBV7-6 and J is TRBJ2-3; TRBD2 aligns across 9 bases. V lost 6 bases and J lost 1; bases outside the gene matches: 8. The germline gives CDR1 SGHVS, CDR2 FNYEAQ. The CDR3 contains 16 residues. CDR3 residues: CASSDSASGGTDTQYF. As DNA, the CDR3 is TGTGCCAGCAGTGACTCGGCTAGCGGGGGCACAGATACGCAGTATTTT.

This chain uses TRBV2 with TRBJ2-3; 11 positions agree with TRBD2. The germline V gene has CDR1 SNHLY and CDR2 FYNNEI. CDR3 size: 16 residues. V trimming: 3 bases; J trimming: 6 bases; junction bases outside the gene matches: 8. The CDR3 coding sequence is TGTGCCAGCAGTGACGGACTAGCGGGCCTCCAGGATACGCAGTATTTT. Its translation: CASSDGLAGLQDTQYF.

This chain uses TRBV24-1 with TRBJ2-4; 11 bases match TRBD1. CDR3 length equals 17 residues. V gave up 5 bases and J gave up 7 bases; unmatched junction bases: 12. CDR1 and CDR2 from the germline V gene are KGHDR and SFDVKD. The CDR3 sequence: CATSGRPGQGASNIQYF. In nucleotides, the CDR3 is TGTGCCACCAGTGGACGCCCAGGACAGGGGGCGTCGAACATTCAGTACTTC.

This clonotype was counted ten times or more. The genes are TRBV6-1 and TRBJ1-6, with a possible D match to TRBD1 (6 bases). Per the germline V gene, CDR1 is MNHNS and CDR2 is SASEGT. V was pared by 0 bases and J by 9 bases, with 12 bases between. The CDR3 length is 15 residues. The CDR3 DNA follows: TGTGCCAGCAGTGAAGCGCGGCAGGGGCTTTCACCCCTCCACTTT. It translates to CASSEARQGLSPLHF.

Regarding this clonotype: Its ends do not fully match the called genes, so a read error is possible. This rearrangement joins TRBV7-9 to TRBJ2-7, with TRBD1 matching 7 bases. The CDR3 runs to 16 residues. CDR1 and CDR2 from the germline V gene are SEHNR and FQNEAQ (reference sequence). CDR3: CASSQEQGDSLNEQYF. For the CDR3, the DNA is TGCGCCAGCAGCCAAGAACAAGGGGACAGTTTGAACGAGCAGTACTTC. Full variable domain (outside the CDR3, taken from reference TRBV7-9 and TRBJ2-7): DTGVSQNPRHKITKRGQNVTFRCDPISEHNRLYWYRQTLGQGPEFLTYFQNEAQLEKSRLLSDRFSAERPKGSFSTLEIQRTEQGDSAMYLCASSQEQGDSLNEQYFGPGTRLTVT.